One and the same sample provided the 7 T cell receptor beta chains below, sequenced in a study of T cells expressing NK-cell markers (dated by TCRdb to 2020 to 2022). Libraries were prepared through 5' RACE. Reads for this sample came from an Illumina HiSeq 2000. TCRdb reprocessed the reads and assigns one entry to each CDR3 protein sequence, leaving out DNA. The sample table gives 350,000 to 400,000 distinct CDR3 sequences. The top ten constitute around a tenth of the sample. Input material: blood T cells: a sorted CD56 or NKG2C T cell subset, CD4+ or CD8+ T cells, or bulk PBMC T cells (not recorded which). The receptor source for this set is a woman aged 45-65 years in good health. Donor details come from another sample of the same person, matched by shared clones.

The V call is TRBV12-3 or TRBV12-4, the J call TRBJ2-1; TCRdb's assignment of TRBD2 cannot be checked, as there is no DNA. The CDR3 is made up of 17 amino acids. CDR3 region: CASSFGGGIRAYNEQFF.

V usage is TRBV27 and J usage is TRBJ2-4; TCRdb selects TRBD1, and the lack of DNA leaves this call unchecked. The CDR3 contains 16 residues. From germline, CDR1 is MNHEY and CDR2 SMNVEV (reference sequence). The CDR3 loop reads CASSFGRKTAKNIQYF.

The V call is TRBV20-1, the J call TRBJ2-5; absent DNA, TCRdb's TRBD2 call cannot be checked. The V gene's germline CDR1 is DFQATT and CDR2 SNEGSKA (reference sequence). The CDR3 spans 15 residues. The CDR3 reads CSASPDSGPQETQYF.

CDR3 region: CASSSGGNEQFF. The chain joins TRBV11-3 to TRBJ2-1. CDR1 is SGHNT, CDR2 YENEEA, per germline. The CDR3 extends over 12 amino acids.

The rearrangement joins TRBV5-1 to TRBJ1-2. The CDR3 sequence is 15 residues long. Germline CDR1 reads SGHRS; CDR2 reads YFSETQ. CDR3 region: CASSLRGGVGYGYTF.

The chain couples TRBV18 to TRBJ2-1. The CDR3 contains 16 residues. Looked up from germline, CDR1 is KGHSH and CDR2 is LQKENI. CDR3 region: CASSLNRIGVGNEQFF. Based on the CDR3 plus reference TRBV18 and TRBJ2-1, the full variable domain is NAGVMQNPRHLVRRRGQEARLRCSPMKGHSHVYWYRQLPEEGLKFMVYLQKENIIDESGMPKERFSAEFPKEGPSILRIQQVVRGDSAAYFCASSLNRIGVGNEQFFGPGTRLTVL.

This chain joins TRBV20-1 and TRBJ2-7. Germline V gene sequence: CDR1 DFQATT, CDR2 SNEGSKA (reference sequence). The CDR3 has 12 amino acids. CDR3 sequence reads: CSARADGDEQYF.